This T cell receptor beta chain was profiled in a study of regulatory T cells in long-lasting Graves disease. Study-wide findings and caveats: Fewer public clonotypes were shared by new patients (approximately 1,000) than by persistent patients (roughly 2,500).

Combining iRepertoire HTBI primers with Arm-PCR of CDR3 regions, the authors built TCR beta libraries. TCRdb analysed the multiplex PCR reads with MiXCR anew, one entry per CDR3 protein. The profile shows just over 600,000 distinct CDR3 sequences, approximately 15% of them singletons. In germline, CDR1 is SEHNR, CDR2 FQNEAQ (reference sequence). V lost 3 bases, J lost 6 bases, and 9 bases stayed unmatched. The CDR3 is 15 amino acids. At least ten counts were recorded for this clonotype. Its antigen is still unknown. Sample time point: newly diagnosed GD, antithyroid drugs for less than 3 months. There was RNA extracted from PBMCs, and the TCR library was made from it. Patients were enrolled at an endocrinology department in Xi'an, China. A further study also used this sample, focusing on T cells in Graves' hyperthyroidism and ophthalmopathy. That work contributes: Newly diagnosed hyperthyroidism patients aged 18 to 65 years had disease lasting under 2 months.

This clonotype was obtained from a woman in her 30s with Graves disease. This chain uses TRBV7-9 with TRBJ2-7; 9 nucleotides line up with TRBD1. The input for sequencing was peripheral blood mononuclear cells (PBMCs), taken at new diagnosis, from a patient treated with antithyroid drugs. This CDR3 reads CASSFGDRATLEQYF. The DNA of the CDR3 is TGTGCCAGCAGCTTCGGGGACAGGGCCACCCTCGAGCAGTACTTC.